Below, 5 T cell receptor beta chains from the same sample are listed, as sequenced in a study of T cell repertoires in cytomegalovirus infection. TCRdb passed the reads through MiXCR, listing each CDR3 protein once. In the table there are 650,000 to 850,000 distinct CDR3 sequences, approximately 32% of which are singletons. Their target antigens are unknown. This specimen consisted of cultured CD8+ T cells from PBMCs, obtained from culture after CMV antigen stimulation. The receptors originated from a human donor in good health (CMV status not recorded). Some clones in this sample may be carry-over from other donors' samples.

The sample holds many counts of this clonotype. V usage is TRBV7-8 and J usage is TRBJ2-5, with a possible D match to TRBD1 (6 bases). Germline V gives CDR1 SGHVS, CDR2 FQNEAQ. This CDR3 region has 15 residues. Between the trimmed V and J ends, which lost 5 bases and 5 bases, there was a span of 18 bases. DNA for the CDR3: TGTGCCAGCAGCCTTACTATCACAGGGCAGGAGACCCAGTACTTC. Protein: CASSLTITGQETQYF.

In its sample, this clonotype was seen many times. The CDR3 DNA sequence: TGTGCCAGCAGCCACACAGGGGATACTGAAGCTTTCTTT. Its protein is CASSHTGDTEAFF. The rearrangement uses TRBV12-3 or TRBV12-4 and TRBJ1-1; 7 bases are a match to TRBD1. The CDR3 is 13 residues long. Trimming took 6 bases from V and 5 from J; bases not matched to a gene: 6.

This clonotype was counted between two and nine times. The chain links TRBV2 to TRBJ2-3; the D gene is possibly TRBD1 (5 bases). This CDR3 has 17 amino acids. V lost 1 base and J lost 2, with 16 bases in between. Germline V lookup: CDR1 SNHLY, CDR2 FYNNEI. CDR3 loop: CASSEGGQTPFTDTQYF. The CDR3 DNA reads TGTGCCAGCAGTGAAGGGGGCCAGACACCCTTCACAGATACGCAGTATTTT.

This clonotype was seen more than once but under ten times. The chain is built from TRBV7-6 and TRBJ2-3; 11 positions match TRBD2. CDR1 SGHVS and CDR2 FNYEAQ come from the germline V gene. With V trimmed by 4 bases and J by 3 bases, 6 bases remained unmatched. CDR3 length equals 16 residues. The CDR3 sequence: CASSSLAGGLTDTQYF. The CDR3 DNA reads as TGTGCCAGCAGCTCGTTAGCGGGGGGGCTGACAGATACGCAGTATTTT. The whole variable domain, filled in from reference TRBV7-6 and TRBJ2-3, reads GAGVSQSPRYKVTKRGQDVALRCDPISGHVSLYWYRQALGQGPEFLTYFNYEAQQDKSGLPNDRFSAERPEGSISTLTIQRTEQRDSAMYRCASSSLAGGLTDTQYFGPGTRLTVL.

This clonotype has only a few counts. V and J are TRBV2 and TRBJ1-2, with D unresolved. CDR3 size: 14 residues. V was cut by 5 bases and J by 2 bases, with 12 bases left in between. CDR1 and CDR2 (germline): SNHLY, FYNNEI. CDR3 bases: TGTGCCAGCAGTATTACAGACAAGAACTATGGCTACACCTTC. Translated: CASSITDKNYGYTF.